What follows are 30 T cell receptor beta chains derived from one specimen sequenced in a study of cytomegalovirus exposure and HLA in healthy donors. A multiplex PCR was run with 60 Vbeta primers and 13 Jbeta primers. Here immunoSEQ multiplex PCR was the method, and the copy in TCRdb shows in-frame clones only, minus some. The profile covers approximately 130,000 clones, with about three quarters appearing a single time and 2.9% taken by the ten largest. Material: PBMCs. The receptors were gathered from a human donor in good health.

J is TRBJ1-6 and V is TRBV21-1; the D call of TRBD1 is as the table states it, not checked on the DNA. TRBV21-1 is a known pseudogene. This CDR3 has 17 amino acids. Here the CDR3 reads CASSKGVGRSYNSPLHF. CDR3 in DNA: TGTGCCAGCAGCAAAGGAGTGGGCAGGTCCTATAATTCACCCCTCCACTTT.

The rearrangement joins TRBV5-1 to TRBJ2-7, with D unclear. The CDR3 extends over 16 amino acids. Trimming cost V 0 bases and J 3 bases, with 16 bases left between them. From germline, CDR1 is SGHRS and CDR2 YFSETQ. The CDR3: CASSLAGQRFYYEQYF. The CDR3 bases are TGCGCCAGCAGCTTGGCAGGTCAGAGATTTTACTACGAGCAGTACTTC.

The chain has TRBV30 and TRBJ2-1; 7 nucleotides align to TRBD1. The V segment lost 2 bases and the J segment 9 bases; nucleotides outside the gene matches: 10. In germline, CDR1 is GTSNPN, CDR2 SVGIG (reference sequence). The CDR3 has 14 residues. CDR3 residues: CAWSYLQQGREQFF. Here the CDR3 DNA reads TGTGCCTGGAGTTACCTTCAACAGGGGCGTGAGCAGTTCTTC.

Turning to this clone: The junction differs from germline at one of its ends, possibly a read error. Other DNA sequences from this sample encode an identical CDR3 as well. CDR3 amino acids: CASSPWGQQNTEAFF. Written as DNA, the CDR3 is TGTGCCAGCAGCCCGTGGGGGCAGCAGAACACTGAAGCTTTCTTT. The gene calls are TRBV5-1 and TRBJ1-1, with D perhaps TRBD1 (6 bases). Germline values: CDR1 SGHRS, CDR2 YFSETQ. The CDR3 has 15 residues. Full variable domain (remainder filled in from reference TRBV5-1 and TRBJ1-1): KAGVTQTPRYLIKTRGQQVTLSCSPISGHRSVSWYQQTPGQGLQFLFEYFSETQRNKGNFPGRFSGRQFSNSRSEMNVSTLELGDSALYLCASSPWGQQNTEAFFGQGTRLTVV.

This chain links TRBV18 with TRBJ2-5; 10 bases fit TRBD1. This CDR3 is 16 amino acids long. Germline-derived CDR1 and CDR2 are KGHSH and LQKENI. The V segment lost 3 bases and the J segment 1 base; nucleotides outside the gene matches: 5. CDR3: CASSPGQGYGQETQYF. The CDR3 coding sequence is TGTGCCAGCTCACCGGGACAGGGGTATGGCCAAGAGACCCAGTACTTC.

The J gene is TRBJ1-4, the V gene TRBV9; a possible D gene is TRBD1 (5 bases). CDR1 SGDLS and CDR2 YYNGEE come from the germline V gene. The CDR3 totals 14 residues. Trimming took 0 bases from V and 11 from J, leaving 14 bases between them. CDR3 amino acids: CASSVGGFGGKLFF. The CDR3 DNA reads TGTGCCAGCAGCGTAGGGGGCTTTGGGGGGAAACTGTTTTTT. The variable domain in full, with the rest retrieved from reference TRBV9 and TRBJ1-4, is DSGVTQTPKHLITATGQRVTLRCSPRSGDLSVYWYQQSLDQGLQFLIQYYNGEERAKGNILERFSAQQFPDLHSELNLSSLELGDSALYFCASSVGGFGGKLFFGSGTQLSVL.

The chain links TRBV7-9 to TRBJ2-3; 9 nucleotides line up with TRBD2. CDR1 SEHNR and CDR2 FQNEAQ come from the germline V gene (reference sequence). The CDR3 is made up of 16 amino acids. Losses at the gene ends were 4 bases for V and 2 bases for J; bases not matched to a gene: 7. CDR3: CASSSLTSGPTDTQYF. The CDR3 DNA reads TGTGCCAGCAGCTCCCTGACTAGCGGCCCCACAGATACGCAGTATTTT.

The CDR3 DNA is TGTGCCAGCAGCCCGATTGGCGGGAGCTCCTACGAGCAGTACTTC. It is translated as CASSPIGGSSYEQYF. J is TRBJ2-5 and V is TRBV4-2, with 7 bases that match TRBD2. The J call is in doubt because the DNA end fits TRBJ2-7 better. CDR1 and CDR2 (germline): LGHNA, YNFKEQ. This CDR3 has 15 residues.

CDR3 bases: TGTGCCAGCAGTGAAAGTTGGGGGACAGGTTTTCGGCAGTACTTC. It is translated as CASSESWGTGFRQYF. The V gene is TRBV2, the J gene TRBJ2-7; 8 positions match TRBD1. CDR3 length equals 15 residues. Germline V CDR1 and CDR2: SNHLY, FYNNEI. Trimming took 2 bases from V and 9 from J; bases not matched to a gene: 12.

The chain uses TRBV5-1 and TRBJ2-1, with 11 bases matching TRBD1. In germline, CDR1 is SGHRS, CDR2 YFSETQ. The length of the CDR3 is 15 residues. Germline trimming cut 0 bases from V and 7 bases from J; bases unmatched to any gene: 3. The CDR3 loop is CASSLGDRGVNEQFF. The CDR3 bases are TGCGCCAGCAGCTTGGGGGACAGGGGGGTAAATGAGCAGTTCTTC.

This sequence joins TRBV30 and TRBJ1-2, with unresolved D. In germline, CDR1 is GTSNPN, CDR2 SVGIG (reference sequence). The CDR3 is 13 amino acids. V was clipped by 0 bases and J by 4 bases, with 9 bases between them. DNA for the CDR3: TGTGCCTGGAGTGTACAAACAGCCTATGGCTACACCTTC. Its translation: CAWSVQTAYGYTF.

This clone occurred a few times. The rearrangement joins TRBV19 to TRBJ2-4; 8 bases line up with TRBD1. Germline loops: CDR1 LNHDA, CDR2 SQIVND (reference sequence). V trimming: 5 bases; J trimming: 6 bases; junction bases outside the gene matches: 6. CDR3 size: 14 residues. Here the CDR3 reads CASSQIGQGNIQYF. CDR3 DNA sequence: TGTGCCAGTAGTCAGATAGGACAGGGAAACATTCAGTACTTC. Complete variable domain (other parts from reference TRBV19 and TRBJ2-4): DGGITQSPKYLFRKEGQNVTLSCEQNLNHDAMYWYRQDPGQGLRLIYYSQIVNDFQKGDIAEGYSVSREKKESFPLTVTSAQKNPTAFYLCASSQIGQGNIQYFGAGTRLSVL.

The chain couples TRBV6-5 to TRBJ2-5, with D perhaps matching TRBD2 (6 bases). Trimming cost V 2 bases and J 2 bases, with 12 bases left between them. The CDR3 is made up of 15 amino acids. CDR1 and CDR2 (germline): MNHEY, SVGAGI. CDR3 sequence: CASSYDRGGQETQYF. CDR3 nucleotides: TGTGCCAGCAGTTACGACCGGGGAGGTCAAGAGACCCAGTACTTC.

As DNA, the CDR3 is TGTGCCATTCAGACAGCTTTCTCTGGAAACACCATATATTTT. It encodes CAIQTAFSGNTIYF. The chain employs TRBV2 and TRBJ1-3; tentative D call: TRBD1 (5 bases). Trimming pared 10 bases from V and 0 bases from J, leaving 13 bases between. Germline V CDR1 and CDR2: SNHLY, FYNNEI. The CDR3 has 14 residues.

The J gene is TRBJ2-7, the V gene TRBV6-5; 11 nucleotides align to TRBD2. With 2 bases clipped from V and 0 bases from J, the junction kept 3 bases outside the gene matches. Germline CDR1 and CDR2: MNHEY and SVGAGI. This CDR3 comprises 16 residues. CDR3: CASSYGGLAGSYEQYF. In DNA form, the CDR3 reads TGTGCCAGCAGTTACGGAGGACTAGCGGGCTCCTACGAGCAGTACTTC.

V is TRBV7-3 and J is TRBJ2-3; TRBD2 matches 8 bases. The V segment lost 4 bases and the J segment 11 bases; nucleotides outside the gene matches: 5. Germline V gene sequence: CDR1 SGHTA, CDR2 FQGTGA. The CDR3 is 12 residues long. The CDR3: CASSSRGGGQYF. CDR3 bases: TGTGCCAGCAGCTCCCGGGGGGGCGGGCAGTATTTT.

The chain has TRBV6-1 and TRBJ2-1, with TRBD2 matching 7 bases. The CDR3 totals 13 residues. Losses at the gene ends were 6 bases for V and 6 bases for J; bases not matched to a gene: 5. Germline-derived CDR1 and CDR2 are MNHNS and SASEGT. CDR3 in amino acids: CASRVASGNEQFF. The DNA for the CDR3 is TGTGCCAGCAGAGTAGCTAGCGGCAATGAGCAGTTCTTC.

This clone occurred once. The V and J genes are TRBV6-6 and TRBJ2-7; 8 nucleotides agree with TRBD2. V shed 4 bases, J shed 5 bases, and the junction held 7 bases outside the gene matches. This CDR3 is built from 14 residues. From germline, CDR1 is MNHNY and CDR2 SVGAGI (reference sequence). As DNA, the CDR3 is TGTGCCAGCAGTTCCTCGGGGGGGACCAACGAGCAGTACTTC. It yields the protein CASSSSGGTNEQYF.

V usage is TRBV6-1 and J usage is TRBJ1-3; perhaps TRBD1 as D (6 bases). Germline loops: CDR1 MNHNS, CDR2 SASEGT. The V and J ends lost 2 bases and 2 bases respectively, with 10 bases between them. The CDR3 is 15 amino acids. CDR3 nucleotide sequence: TGTGCCAGCAGTGAACAGGGGAGGGCTGGAAACACCATATATTTT. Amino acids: CASSEQGRAGNTIYF.

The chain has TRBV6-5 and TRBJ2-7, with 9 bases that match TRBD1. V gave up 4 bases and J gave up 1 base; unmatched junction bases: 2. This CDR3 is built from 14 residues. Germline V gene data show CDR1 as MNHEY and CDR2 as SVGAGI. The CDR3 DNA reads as TGTGCCAGCAGTTCGACAGGGGGGTCCTACGAGCAGTACTTC. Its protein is CASSSTGGSYEQYF.

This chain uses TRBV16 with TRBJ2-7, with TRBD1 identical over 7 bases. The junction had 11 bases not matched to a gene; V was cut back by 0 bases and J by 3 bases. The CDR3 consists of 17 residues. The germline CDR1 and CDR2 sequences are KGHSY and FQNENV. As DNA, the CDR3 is TGTGCCAGCAGCCAATCTTCCTGGGACAGAGATCACTACGAGCAGTACTTC. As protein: CASSQSSWDRDHYEQYF.

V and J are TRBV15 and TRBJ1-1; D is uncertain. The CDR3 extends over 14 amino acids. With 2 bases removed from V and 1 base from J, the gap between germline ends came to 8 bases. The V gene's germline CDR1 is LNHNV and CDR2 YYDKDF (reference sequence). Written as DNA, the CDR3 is TGTGCCACCAGCAGACAGGCCACGAACACTGAAGCTTTCTTT. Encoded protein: CATSRQATNTEAFF.

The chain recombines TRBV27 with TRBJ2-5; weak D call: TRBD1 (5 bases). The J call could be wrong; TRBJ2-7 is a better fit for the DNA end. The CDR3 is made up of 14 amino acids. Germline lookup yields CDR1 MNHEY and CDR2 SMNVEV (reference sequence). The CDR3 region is CASSFNAGPAEQYF. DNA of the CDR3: TGTGCCAGCAGTTTTAATGCAGGGCCGGCCGAGCAGTACTTC.

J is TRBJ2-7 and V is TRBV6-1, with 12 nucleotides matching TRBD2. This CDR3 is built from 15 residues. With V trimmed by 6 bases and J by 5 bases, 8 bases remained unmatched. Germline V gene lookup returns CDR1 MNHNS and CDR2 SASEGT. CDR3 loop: CASSHVTSGSHEQYF. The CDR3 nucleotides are TGTGCCAGCAGCCACGTGACTAGCGGGAGCCACGAGCAGTACTTC.

CDR3 DNA sequence: TGTGCCAGTAGTATAGGGGCGACAGGGCCCTACGAGCAGTACTTC. Amino acid sequence: CASSIGATGPYEQYF. The V and J genes are TRBV19 and TRBJ2-7; 7 bases line up with TRBD1. Losses at the gene ends were 1 base for V and 2 bases for J; bases not matched to a gene: 5. The CDR3 loop spans 15 amino acids. Germline CDR1 LNHDA, CDR2 SQIVND (reference sequence).

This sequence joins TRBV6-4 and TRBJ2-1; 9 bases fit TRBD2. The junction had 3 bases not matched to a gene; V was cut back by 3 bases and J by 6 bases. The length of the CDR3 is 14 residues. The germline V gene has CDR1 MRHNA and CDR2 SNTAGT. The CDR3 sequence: CASSEGLASNEQFF. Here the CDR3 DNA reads TGTGCCAGCAGTGAAGGACTAGCGTCCAATGAGCAGTTCTTC.

The DNA of the CDR3 is TGTGCCTGGAGTGTAGTGGGGGCAAACTCCTACGAGCAGTACTTC. Encoded protein: CAWSVVGANSYEQYF. The chain links TRBV30 to TRBJ2-7; D might be TRBD1 (6 bases). The CDR3 runs 15 residues. V was trimmed by 0 bases and J by 0 bases, leaving 12 bases between them. The germline V gene has CDR1 GTSNPN and CDR2 SVGIG (reference sequence). Combining the CDR3 with reference TRBV30 and TRBJ2-7 gives the whole variable domain SQTIHQWPATLVQPVGSPLSLECTVEGTSNPNLYWYRQAAGRGLQLLFYSVGIGQISSEVPQNLSASRPQDRQFILSSKKLLLSDSGFYLCAWSVVGANSYEQYFGPGTRLTVT.

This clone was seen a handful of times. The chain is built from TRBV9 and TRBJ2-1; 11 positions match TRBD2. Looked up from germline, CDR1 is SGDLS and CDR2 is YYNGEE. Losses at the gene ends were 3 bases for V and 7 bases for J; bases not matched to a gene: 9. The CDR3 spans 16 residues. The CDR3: CASSGVSGRAVNEQFF. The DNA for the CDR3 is TGTGCCAGCAGCGGGGTTAGCGGGAGGGCTGTAAATGAGCAGTTCTTC.

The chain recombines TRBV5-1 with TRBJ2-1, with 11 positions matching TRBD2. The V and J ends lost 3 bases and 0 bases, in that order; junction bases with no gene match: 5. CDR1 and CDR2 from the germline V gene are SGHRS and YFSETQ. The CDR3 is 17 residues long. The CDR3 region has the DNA TGCGCCAGCAGCTGGGGGACTAGCGGAACCTCCTACAATGAGCAGTTCTTC. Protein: CASSWGTSGTSYNEQFF.

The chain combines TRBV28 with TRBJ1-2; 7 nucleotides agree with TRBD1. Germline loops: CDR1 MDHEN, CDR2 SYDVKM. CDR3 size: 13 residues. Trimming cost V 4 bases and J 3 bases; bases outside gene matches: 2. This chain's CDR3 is CASSSTGHYGYTF. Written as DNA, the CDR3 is TGTGCCAGCAGTTCGACAGGGCACTATGGCTACACCTTC.